The T cell receptor beta chain described here comes from a study of graft-versus-host responses after intestinal transplantation. Turning to the study itself: Recipients received multivisceral, liver-intestinal, or isolated intestinal transplants. The recipients all started with anti-thymocyte globulin induction and then took tacrolimus and steroids for two to four years. Whole-study findings and limits: Detection of GvH clones occurred in recipient marrow, and some had their first appearance in ileum or blood. Declining HvG levels early post-transplant were linked to peak circulating GvH clone levels.

The CDR3 has 14 residues. V dropped 3 bases and J dropped 2 bases, with 11 bases sitting between them. CDR1 and CDR2 (germline): MGHRA, YSYEKL. Graft material was processed, releasing intraepithelial and lamina propria lymphocytes. Libraries were prepared by immunoSEQ multiplex PCR; TCRdb keeps only in-frame clonotypes and omits some of them. In the table there are 10,000 to 14,000 clones, roughly 79% of which are singletons. For this clone: Its antigen is unidentified.

This sequence joins TRBV4-1 and TRBJ2-7, with D possibly being TRBD1 (5 bases). This TCR was sampled from a human patient who received an intestinal transplant, so some T cells may come from the graft donor. The sample in question was ileum tissue, obtained 23 days after intestinal transplant. CDR3 nucleotide sequence: TGCGCCAGCAGCCATGTAACAGGCACCTACGAGCAGTACTTC. It yields the protein CASSHVTGTYEQYF.